This TCR beta chain came from a study of CD8 T cells in ankylosing spondylitis. Whole-study results and caveats: Ankylosing spondylitis blood appeared to carry a characteristic TCR beta motif of several highly homologous variants. Past studies reported some motif variants in reactive arthritis synovial fluid and blood.

This clonotype was detected many times. Its antigen is still unknown. In making TCR beta libraries, quantitative 5'-RACE with molecular barcodes was used. TCRdb passed the 5' RACE reads through MiXCR, listing each CDR3 protein once. The sample lists about 39,000 distinct CDR3 sequences; about 3% were seen once. Unmatched junction bases numbered 5, after V lost 5 bases and J lost 3 bases. Looked up from germline, CDR1 is SGDLS and CDR2 is YYNGEE. The CDR3 runs 14 residues. The gene calls are TRBV9 and TRBJ2-3; 8 positions match TRBD1. The origin of this receptor is a male donor with ankylosing spondylitis or in good health (not recorded which). The sequenced sample was blood, either unsorted or a sorted T cell fraction (not recorded which). This chain's CDR3 is CASRPGGRTDTQYF. DNA of the CDR3: TGTGCCAGCAGACCAGGGGGCAGGACAGATACGCAGTATTTT.